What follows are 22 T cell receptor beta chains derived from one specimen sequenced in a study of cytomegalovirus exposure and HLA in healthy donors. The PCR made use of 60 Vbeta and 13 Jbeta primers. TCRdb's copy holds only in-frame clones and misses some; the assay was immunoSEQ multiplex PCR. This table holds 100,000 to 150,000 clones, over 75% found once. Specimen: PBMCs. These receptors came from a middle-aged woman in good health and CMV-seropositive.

The CDR3 DNA reads as TGTGCCAGCAGTGCCGACAGAGAAGAGACCCAGTACTTC. Its translation: CASSADREETQYF. The rearrangement uses TRBV2 and TRBJ2-5, with a possible D match to TRBD1 (5 bases). The V end was cut by 4 bases, the J end by 3 bases, with 9 bases between. This CDR3 has 13 residues. Germline loops: CDR1 SNHLY, CDR2 FYNNEI.

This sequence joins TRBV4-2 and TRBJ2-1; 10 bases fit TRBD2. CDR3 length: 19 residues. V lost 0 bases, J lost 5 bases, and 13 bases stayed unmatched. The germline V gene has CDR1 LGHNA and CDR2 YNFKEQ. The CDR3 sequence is CASSQESSGSFVMNNEQFF. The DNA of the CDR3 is TGTGCCAGCAGCCAAGAGTCTAGCGGGAGCTTTGTTATGAACAATGAGCAGTTCTTC.

CDR3 region: CASSTSTGGDTEAFF. The CDR3 nucleotides read TGTGCCAGCTCAACGTCGACAGGCGGAGACACTGAAGCTTTCTTT. This chain connects TRBV18 to TRBJ1-1, with a tentative D call TRBD1 (6 bases). The germline V and J ends were trimmed by 5 bases and 3 bases, with 16 bases remaining between them. The V gene's germline CDR1 is KGHSH and CDR2 LQKENI. CDR3 length equals 15 residues.

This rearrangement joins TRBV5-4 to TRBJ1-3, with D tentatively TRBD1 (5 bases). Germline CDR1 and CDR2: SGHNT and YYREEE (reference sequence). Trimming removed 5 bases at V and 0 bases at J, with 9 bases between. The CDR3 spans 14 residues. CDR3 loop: CASSRRDSGNTIYF. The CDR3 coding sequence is TGTGCCAGCAGTCGCAGGGACTCTGGAAACACCATATATTTT.

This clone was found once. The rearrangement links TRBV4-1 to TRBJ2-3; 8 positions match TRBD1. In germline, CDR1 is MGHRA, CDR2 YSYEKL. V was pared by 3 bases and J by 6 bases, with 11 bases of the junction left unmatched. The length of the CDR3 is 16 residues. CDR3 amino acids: CASSHLGQGAKDTQYF. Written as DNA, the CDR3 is TGCGCCAGCAGCCATCTTGGCCAGGGGGCGAAGGATACGCAGTATTTT.

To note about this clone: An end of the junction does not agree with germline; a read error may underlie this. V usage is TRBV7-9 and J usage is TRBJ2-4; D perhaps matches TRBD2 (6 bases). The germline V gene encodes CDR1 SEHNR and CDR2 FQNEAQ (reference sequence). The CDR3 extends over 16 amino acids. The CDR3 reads CSSSPKTRVGGDIQYF. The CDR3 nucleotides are TGTTCCAGCAGCCCAAAAACAAGGGTGGGGGGAGACATTCAGTACTTC.

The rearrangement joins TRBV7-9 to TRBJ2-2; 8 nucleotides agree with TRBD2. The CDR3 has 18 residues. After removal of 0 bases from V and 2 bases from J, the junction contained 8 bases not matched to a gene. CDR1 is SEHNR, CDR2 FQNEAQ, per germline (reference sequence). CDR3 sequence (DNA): TGTGCCAGCAGCTTAGCACTAGCGGCTACCGATAACACCGGGGAGCTGTTTTTT. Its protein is CASSLALAATDNTGELFF.

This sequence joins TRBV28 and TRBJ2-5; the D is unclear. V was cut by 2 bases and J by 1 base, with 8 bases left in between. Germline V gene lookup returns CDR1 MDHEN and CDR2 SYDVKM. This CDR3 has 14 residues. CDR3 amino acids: CASSLQTFQETQYF. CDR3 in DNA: TGTGCCAGCAGTTTACAGACATTCCAAGAGACCCAGTACTTC.

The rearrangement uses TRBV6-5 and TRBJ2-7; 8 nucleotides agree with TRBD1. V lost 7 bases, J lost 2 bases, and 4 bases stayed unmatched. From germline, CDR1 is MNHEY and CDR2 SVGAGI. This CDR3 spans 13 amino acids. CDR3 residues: CASKDRATYEQYF. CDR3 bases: TGTGCCAGCAAGGACAGGGCGACCTACGAGCAGTACTTC.

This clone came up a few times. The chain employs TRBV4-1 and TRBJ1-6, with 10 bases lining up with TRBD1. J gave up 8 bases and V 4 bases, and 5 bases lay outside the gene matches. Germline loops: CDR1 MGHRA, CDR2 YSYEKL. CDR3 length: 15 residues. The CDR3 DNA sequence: TGCGCCAGCAGCCTACGCGGACAGGGGGATTCACCCCTCCACTTT. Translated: CASSLRGQGDSPLHF.

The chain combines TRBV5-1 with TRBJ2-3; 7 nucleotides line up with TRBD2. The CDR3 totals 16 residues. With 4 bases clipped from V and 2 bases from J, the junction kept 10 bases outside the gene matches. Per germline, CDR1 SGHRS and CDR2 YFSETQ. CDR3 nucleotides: TGCGCCAGCAGCCTGGAGGCGGGAGACCCCACAGATACGCAGTATTTT. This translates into CASSLEAGDPTDTQYF.

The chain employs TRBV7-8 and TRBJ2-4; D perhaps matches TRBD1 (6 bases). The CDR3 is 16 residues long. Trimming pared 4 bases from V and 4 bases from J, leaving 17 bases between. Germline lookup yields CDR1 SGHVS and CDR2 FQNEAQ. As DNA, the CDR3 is TGTGCCAGCAGCTACCCTACAGGGTCGGGGAAAAACATTCAGTACTTC. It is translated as CASSYPTGSGKNIQYF.

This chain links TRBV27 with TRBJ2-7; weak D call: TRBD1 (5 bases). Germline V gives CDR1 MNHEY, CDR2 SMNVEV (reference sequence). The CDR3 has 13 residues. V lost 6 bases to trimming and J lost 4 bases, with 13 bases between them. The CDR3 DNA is TGTGCCAGCAGCCCAAGGGGTAGTTACGAGCAGTACTTC. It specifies CASSPRGSYEQYF.

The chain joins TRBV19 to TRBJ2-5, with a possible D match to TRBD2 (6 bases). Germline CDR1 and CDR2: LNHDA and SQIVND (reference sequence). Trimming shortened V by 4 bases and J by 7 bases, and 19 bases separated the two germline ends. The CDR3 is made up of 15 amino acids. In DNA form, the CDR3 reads TGTGCCAGTAGTACCAGGGACTCCCAGGGTGGGACCCAGTACTTC. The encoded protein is CASSTRDSQGGTQYF.

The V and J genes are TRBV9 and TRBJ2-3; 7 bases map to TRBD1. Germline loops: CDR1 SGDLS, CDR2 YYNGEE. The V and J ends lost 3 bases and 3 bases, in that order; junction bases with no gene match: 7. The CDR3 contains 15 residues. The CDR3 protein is CASSALRQGTDTQYF. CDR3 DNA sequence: TGTGCCAGCAGCGCCCTGAGACAGGGAACAGATACGCAGTATTTT.

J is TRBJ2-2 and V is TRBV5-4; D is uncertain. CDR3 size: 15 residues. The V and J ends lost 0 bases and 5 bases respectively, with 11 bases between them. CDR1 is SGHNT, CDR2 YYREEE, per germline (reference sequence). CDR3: CASSLAHRGTGELFF. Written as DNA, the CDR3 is TGTGCCAGCAGCTTGGCCCACCGAGGTACCGGGGAGCTGTTTTTT.

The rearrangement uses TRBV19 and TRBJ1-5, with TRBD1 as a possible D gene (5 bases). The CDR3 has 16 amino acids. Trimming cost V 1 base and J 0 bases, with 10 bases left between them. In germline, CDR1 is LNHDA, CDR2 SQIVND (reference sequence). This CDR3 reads CASSIAQGYSNQPQHF. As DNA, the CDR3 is TGTGCCAGTAGTATAGCCCAGGGATATAGCAATCAGCCCCAGCATTTT.

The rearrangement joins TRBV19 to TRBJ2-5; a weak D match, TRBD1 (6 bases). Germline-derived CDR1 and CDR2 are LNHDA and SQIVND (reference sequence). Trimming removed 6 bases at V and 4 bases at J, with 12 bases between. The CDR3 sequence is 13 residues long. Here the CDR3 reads CASRPGQRETQYF. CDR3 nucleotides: TGTGCCAGTAGACCGGGACAACGAGAGACCCAGTACTTC.

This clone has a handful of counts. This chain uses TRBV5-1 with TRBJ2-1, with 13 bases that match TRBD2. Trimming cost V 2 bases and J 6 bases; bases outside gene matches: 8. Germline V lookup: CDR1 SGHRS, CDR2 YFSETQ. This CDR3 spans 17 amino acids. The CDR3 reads CASSLRTSGSSRNEQFF. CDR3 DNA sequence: TGCGCCAGCAGCTTACGGACTAGCGGGAGTAGCCGCAATGAGCAGTTCTTC.

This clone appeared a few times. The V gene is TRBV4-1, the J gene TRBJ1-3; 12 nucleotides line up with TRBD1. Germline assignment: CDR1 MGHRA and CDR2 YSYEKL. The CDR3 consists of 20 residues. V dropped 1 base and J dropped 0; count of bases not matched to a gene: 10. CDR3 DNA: TGCGCCAGCAGCCAAGTCCCCGGGACAGGGGGCGCGAGCTCTGGAAACACCATATATTTT. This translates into CASSQVPGTGGASSGNTIYF.

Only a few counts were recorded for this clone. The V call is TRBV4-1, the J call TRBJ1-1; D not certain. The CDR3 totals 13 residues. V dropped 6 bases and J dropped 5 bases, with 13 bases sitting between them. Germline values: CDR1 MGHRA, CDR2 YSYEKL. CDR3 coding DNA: TGCGCCAGCAGGTCGGGTCCGGGGACTGAAGCTTTCTTT. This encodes CASRSGPGTEAFF.

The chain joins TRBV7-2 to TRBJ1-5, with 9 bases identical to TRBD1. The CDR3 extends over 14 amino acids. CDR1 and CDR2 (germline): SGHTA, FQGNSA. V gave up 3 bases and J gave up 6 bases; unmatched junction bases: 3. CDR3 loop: CASSLTGGGQPQHF. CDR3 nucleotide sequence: TGTGCCAGCAGCTTGACAGGGGGGGGTCAGCCCCAGCATTTT.